The clone carrying this T cell receptor beta chain appeared once. Libraries were prepared by immunoSEQ multiplex PCR; TCRdb keeps only in-frame clonotypes and omits some of them. The sample contains tens of thousands of clones, around 90% of which appear only once. The data belong to a study of T cell changes during pregnancy in multiple sclerosis. This CDR3 is built from 15 residues. The germline V gene encodes CDR1 MNHNS and CDR2 SASEGT. The V segment lost 4 bases and the J segment 5 bases; nucleotides outside the gene matches: 6. The chain couples TRBV6-1 to TRBJ1-2; 11 nucleotides align to TRBD1. The source material was peripheral blood, sampled after pregnancy. This receptor was taken from a female donor in good health, enrolled as a control in a pregnancy study. The CDR3 coding sequence is TGTGCCAGCAGTGGAGGACAGGGGGCATATTATGGCTACACCTTC. The encoded protein is CASSGGQGAYYGYTF.